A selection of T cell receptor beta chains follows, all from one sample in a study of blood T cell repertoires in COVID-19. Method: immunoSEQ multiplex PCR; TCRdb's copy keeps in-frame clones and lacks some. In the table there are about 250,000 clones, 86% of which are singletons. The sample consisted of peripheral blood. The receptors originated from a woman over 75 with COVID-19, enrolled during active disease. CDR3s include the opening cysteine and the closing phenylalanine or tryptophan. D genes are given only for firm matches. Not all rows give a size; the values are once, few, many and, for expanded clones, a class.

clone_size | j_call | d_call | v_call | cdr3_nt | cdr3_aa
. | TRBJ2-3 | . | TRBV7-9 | TGTGCCAGCAGCTTAGGAGGGGCTAGGGGGGATACGCAGTATTTT | CASSLGGARGDTQYF
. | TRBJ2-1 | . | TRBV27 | TGTGCCAGCACCCTGGGGCACACAAACAATGAGCAGTTCTTC | CASTLGHTNNEQFF
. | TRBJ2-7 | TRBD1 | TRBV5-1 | TGCGCCAGCAGCTTTGACAGGGTCGAGCAGTACTTC | CASSFDRVEQYF
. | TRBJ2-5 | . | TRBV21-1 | TGTGTAAGGTGGGAACGAACTAGCGGGGGGCCCAGCCACCCAGAGACCCAGTACTTC | CVRWERTSGGPSHPETQYF
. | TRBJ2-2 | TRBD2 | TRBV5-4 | TGTGCCAGCAGCTTCGGTGGACTAGCGGGCCCAGTCGGGGAGCTGTTTTTT | CASSFGGLAGPVGELFF
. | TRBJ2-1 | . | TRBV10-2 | TGCGCCAGCAGTGAGTCCGGGGGCTCCTACAATGAGCAGTTCTTC | CASSESGGSYNEQFF
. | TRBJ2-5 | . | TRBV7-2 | TGTGCCAGCAGCCCCCGGGGGGAGACCCAGTACTTC | CASSPRGETQYF
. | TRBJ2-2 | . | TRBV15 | TGTGCCACCAGCAGAAAATCCACAGGGCTTTCGGTCACCGGGGAGCTGTTTTTT | CATSRKSTGLSVTGELFF
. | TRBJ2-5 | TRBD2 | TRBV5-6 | TGTGCCAGCAGCTTGGTAGGACTAGCGGAGACCCAGTACTTC | CASSLVGLAETQYF
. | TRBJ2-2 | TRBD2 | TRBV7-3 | TGTGCCAGCAGCTTAATCGGGGCTAGCGGCGGGGAGCTGTTTTTT | CASSLIGASGGELFF
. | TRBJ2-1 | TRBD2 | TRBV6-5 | TGTGCCAGCAGCCGGACTAGCGGGGGATCTGAGCAGTTCTTC | CASSRTSGGSEQFF
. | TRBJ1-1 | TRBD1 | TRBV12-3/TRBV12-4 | TGTGCCAGCGAAGGGACAGGGTTTTCAGAAGCTTTCTTT | CASEGTGFSEAFF
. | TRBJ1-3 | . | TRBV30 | TGTGCCGGGACCCTTACAGTATCTGGAAACACCATATATTTT | CAGTLTVSGNTIYF
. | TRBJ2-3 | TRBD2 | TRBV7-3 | TGTGCCAGCAGCCCCCTAGCGGGGGTTAGCACAGATACGCAGTATTTT | CASSPLAGVSTDTQYF
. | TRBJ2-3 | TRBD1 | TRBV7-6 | TGTGCCAGCAGCCTGCGACAGGGCATGACAGATACGCAGTATTTT | CASSLRQGMTDTQYF
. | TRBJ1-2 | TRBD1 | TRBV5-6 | TGTGCCAGCAGCCCTCTTGGAGGGGGCTTCTATGGCTACACCTTC | CASSPLGGGFYGYTF
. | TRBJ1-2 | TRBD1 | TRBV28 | TGTGCCAGCAGTTTATCCACCGGGACAGCGACGGCTAACTATGGCTACACCTTC | CASSLSTGTATANYGYTF
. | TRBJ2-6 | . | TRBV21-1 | TGTGCCAGCAGCAAAGATAGGGAACAGGGGTACTCTGGGGCCAACGTCCTGACTTTC | CASSKDREQGYSGANVLTF
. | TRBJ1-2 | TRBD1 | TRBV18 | TGTGCCAGCTCACCTTCAGGGGGAAACTATGGCTACACCTTC | CASSPSGGNYGYTF
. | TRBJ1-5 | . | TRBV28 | TGTGCCAGCAGCCATCTAAGTTGGGGGAGGAGGGACAATCAGCCCCAGCATTTT | CASSHLSWGRRDNQPQHF
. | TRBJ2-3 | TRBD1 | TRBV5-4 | TGTGCCAGCAGCTTCGCCGGGACAGCGTACACAGATACGCAGTATTTT | CASSFAGTAYTDTQYF
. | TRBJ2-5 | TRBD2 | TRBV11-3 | TGTGCCAGCAGCGTAAGCTTTAGCGGGGGCGAAGAGACCCAGTACTTC | CASSVSFSGGEETQYF
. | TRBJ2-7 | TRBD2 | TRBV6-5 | TGTGCCAGCAGCCTTAGCGGGGGGGTCTCCTACGAGCAGTACTTC | CASSLSGGVSYEQYF
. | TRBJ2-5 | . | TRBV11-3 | TGTGCCAGCAGCTTAGGGCCCGGGGTCGGGAAAAAAGAGACCCAGTACTTC | CASSLGPGVGKKETQYF
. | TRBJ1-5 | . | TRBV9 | TGTGCCAGCAGCGTAGATGTAGGGGTCAATCAGCCCCAGCATTTT | CASSVDVGVNQPQHF
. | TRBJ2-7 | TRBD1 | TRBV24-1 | TGTGCCACCAGTGACCCCAGACAGGGACCCTACGAGCAGTACTTC | CATSDPRQGPYEQYF
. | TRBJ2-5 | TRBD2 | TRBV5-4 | TGTGCCAGCAGCTCCGGAAGGCTAGCGGGGGCAGAGACCCAGTACTTC | CASSSGRLAGAETQYF
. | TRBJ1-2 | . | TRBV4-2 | TGTGCCAGCAGCCAAGATCAAACAGAAACCTATGGCTACACCTTC | CASSQDQTETYGYTF
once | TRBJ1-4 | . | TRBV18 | TGTGCCAGCTCACCACCGAACAGGGAGAGGATTGAAAAACTGTTTTTT | CASSPPNRERIEKLFF
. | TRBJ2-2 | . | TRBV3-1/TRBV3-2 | TGTGCCAGCAGCCAACGGACTGCCGGGGAGCTGTTTTTT | CASSQRTAGELFF
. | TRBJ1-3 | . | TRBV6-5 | TGTGCCAGCAGGCGGGACGGGCCCTCTGGAAACACCATATATTTT | CASRRDGPSGNTIYF
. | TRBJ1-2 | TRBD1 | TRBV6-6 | TGTGCCAGCCGGGGACAGGGTAACTATGGCTACACCTTC | CASRGQGNYGYTF
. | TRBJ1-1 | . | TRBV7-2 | TGTGCCAGCAGCTTAGTGGGCCGGGGAACTGAAGCTTTCTTT | CASSLVGRGTEAFF
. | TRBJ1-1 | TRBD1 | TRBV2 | TGTGCTTCTCAGAGAGGACAGGGGGTAGAAGCTTTCTTT | CASQRGQGVEAFF
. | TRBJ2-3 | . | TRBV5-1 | TGCGCCAGCAGCCTTGCCAGGGGTCGGGCAGATACGCAGTATTTT | CASSLARGRADTQYF
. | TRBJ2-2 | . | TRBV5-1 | TGCGCCAGCCTTCCCGGCACAGGGATTCCCGGGGAGCTGTTTTTT | CASLPGTGIPGELFF
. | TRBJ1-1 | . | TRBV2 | TGTGCCAGCAGGGCAGGGCCAGAAGCTTTCTTT | CASRAGPEAFF
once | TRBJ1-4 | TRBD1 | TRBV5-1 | TGCGCCAGCAGCGTTTCCGGGACAGGGAATGAAAAACTGTTTTTT | CASSVSGTGNEKLFF
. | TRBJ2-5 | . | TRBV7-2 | TGTGCCAGCAGCTTAGTCGGGGGAGAGACCCAGTACTTC | CASSLVGGETQYF
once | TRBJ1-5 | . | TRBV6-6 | TGTGCCAGCAGTTACTCCGAGCTGGATCAGCCCCAGCATTTT | CASSYSELDQPQHF
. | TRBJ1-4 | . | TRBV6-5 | TGTGCCAGCAGTCGACACAGACGGGAGGAACTGTTTTTT | CASSRHRREELFF
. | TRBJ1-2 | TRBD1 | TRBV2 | TGTGCCAGCAGGGCCGAGGGACAGGGGAACGGCTACACCTTC | CASRAEGQGNGYTF
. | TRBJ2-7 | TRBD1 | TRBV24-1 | TGTGCCACCAGTGACCCTGGGACAGGGGACGAGCAGTACTTC | CATSDPGTGDEQYF
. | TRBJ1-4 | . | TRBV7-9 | TGTGCCAGCAGCTTAGGTACAGGCGAACGGGCAACTAATGAAAAACTGTTTTTT | CASSLGTGERATNEKLFF
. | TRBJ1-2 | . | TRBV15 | TGTGCCACCAGCCTCGGGGGAGGCTATGGCTACACCTTC | CATSLGGGYGYTF
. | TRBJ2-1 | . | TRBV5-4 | TGTGCCAGCAGCTCCGCACAGGGAAATGAGCAGTTCTTC | CASSSAQGNEQFF
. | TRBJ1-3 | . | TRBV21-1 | TGTGCCAGCAGCAAACCCCTAAGCGCGATCTCTGGAAACACCATATATTTT | CASSKPLSAISGNTIYF
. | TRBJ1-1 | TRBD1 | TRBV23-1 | TGCGCCAGCAGTCAACTATTGGCCGGGACAGGGAATATTGAAGCTTTCTTT | CASSQLLAGTGNIEAFF